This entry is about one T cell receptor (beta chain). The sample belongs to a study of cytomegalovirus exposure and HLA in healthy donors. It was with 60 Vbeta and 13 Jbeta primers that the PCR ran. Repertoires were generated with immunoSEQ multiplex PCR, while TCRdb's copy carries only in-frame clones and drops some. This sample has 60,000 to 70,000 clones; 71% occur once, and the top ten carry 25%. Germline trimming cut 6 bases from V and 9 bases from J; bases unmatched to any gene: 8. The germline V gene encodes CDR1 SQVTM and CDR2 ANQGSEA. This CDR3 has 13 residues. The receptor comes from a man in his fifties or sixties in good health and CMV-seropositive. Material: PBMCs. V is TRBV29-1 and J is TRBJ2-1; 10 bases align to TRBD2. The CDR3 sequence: CSVVAGGPGEQFF. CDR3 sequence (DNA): TGCAGCGTAGTAGCGGGAGGACCTGGTGAGCAGTTCTTC.